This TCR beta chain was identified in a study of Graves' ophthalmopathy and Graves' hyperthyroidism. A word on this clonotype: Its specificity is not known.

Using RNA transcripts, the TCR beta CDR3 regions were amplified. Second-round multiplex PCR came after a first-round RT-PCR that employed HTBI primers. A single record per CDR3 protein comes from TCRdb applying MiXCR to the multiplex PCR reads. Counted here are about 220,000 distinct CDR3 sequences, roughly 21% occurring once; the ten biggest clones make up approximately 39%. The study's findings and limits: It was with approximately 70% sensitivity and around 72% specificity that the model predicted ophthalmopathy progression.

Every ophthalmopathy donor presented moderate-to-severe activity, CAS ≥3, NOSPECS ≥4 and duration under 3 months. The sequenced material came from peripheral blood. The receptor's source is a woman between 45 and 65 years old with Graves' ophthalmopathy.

This CDR3 is CASSLARGPNTGELFF. For the CDR3, the DNA is TGTGCCAGCAGCTTAGCGCGGGGACCCAACACCGGGGAGCTGTTTTTT. The chain carries TRBV7-6 and TRBJ2-2; TRBD2 is a possible D gene (6 bases). Germline CDR1 SGHVS, CDR2 FNYEAQ. The ends were cut back, 0 bases at V and 2 bases at J, with 10 bases in the middle. This CDR3 has 16 amino acids. Complete variable domain (other parts from reference TRBV7-6 and TRBJ2-2): GAGVSQSPRYKVTKRGQDVALRCDPISGHVSLYWYRQALGQGPEFLTYFNYEAQQDKSGLPNDRFSAERPEGSISTLTIQRTEQRDSAMYRCASSLARGPNTGELFFGEGSRLTVL.